The present T cell receptor (beta chain) was sequenced within a study of T cell responses to AZD1222 COVID-19 vaccine (dated by TCRdb to the early 2020s). Notes on the research overall: Because spike-specific TCR depth and breadth did not differ between the two schedules, AZD1222 recipients who got a second dose at roughly 4 weeks were pooled with those who got a second dose at roughly 12 weeks. A total of 230 or so trial participants underwent TCR sequencing, of whom some 210 received two doses of AZD1222 and around 26 received two doses of the MenACWY control vaccine. Trial participants were enrolled by age into subgroups of 18-55, 56-69 and 70-plus years, and approximately 150, 30 and 60 TCR-sequenced participants, respectively, were included in these subgroups.

This clone was observed a single time. This receptor's antigen is unknown. One base away there is no much larger clone; base qualities are not given. The time point label here, explained by the study, means: baseline before first vaccination. Vaccinee samples were obtained from the UK trials COV001 and COV002, which included a single-blind randomized controlled phase 2/3 trial of AZD1222 (ChAdOx1 nCoV-19) in healthy adults. For TCRbeta chain sequencing, PBMC samples were collected from trial participants at day 0 and at day 28 after the second dose. The CDR3 regions of human TCRbeta chains were subjected to immunosequencing. On the authors' methods: TCRs in the repertoires were compared against a reference library of SARS-CoV-2-specific TCRs that had been generated with the MIRA antigen-specificity platform. Breadth meant the fraction of unique TCRs that were SARS-CoV-2-associated, whereas depth meant the fraction of total T cells that were SARS-CoV-2-associated. Each spike-specific TCR was assigned to its reactive spike region and to a CD4 or CD8 class using the MIRA data. Log10-transformed breadth and depth values were compared by one-way ANOVA with Sidak's multiple comparisons tests. The clones in this table, taken by TCRdb from immuneACCESS, are in-frame only. Not every clone is retained; where verified, under half of the shortfall comes from an unresolved V gene, and the cause of the rest is unknown. D and trimming come from the DNA, and the V and J calls and clone size come from that table. This sample gives 85,000 to 90,000 clones in total; approximately 88% of them show up just once. Together, the top ten hold about 6% of the sample.

The full study reports these points: Because no day 14 peak-response samples were available, the repertoires could be characterized only after the peak T cell response. Most participants were white British and females outnumbered males, and the authors suggested that clonal diversity may have been underestimated. The whole spike protein was spanned by vaccine-associated CD4 TCRs, and dominant responses were seen in regions 160-218 and 743-854. Reportedly, almost half of the unique spike-specific TCRs recognized epitopes lying outside the regions that are mutated in the B.1.351 and B.1.1.7 variants. A significant rise in spike-specific TCR breadth and depth was observed after two AZD1222 doses relative to day 0 and relative to MenACWY recipients. In the small 56-69-year group, the increase in depth fell short of significance, most likely because of low power. Conclusions about previously exposed vaccinees are limited because only five to seven AZD1222 recipients were SARS-CoV-2 seropositive at baseline.

The CDR3, from cysteine to phenylalanine, totals 15 residues. The CDR3 DNA has 45 bases and is translated from base 1. CDR1 and CDR2 (MNHEY, SVGAGI) derive from the germline V gene. V is trimmed back by 7 bases and J by 2 bases, and the junction contains 10 bases that no gene match accounts for. The sequence was obtained from an adult in good health. The material sequenced was peripheral blood, taken on day 0 of AZD1222 vaccination. Rearrangement joined TRBV6-5 to TRBJ2-7; 8 bases in between match TRBD2. The DNA is TGTGCCAGCACCTCCGGCGGGACTAGGGCCTACGAGCAGTACTTC. Its amino acids are CASTSGGTRAYEQYF.